This TCR beta chain was documented in a study of T cells in tumors after PD-1 blockade (dated by TCRdb to between 2018 and 2020). A note on the overall study: Patients with prior checkpoint blockade, systemic immunosuppressant use, or recent radiotherapy or other anti-cancer therapy within 4 weeks were excluded. Patients received pembrolizumab 200 mg every 3 weeks or cemiplimab 350 mg every 2 weeks. Some patients also continued taking vismodegib 150 mg daily during anti-PD-1 treatment. On average, peripheral blood samples had more than 90,000 TCR templates (range roughly 21,000-257,772) and fewer than 45,000 unique clonotypes. Using site-matched tumors from BCC or SCC patients sampled before and after anti-PD-1 therapy, the study carried out paired single-cell RNA and TCR sequencing. Bulk TCR sequencing was performed on approximately eleven peripheral blood samples from a handful of patients to compare blood and tumor clonotypes. RECIST version 1.1 was the standard used to evaluate clinical response.

V ends up 3 bases short and J 2 bases short, with an unmatched junction base count of 12. The CDR3 sequence holds 17 residues, the cysteine and phenylalanine included. The entry retains the CDR3 DNA only, 51 bases that are in frame from base 1. CDR1 and CDR2 are read off the germline V gene (reference sequence) as SEHNR and FQNEAQ. Here is what the overall study found, with its caveats: The source of novel T cell clones was not identified, and lymphoid organs or rare unexpanded clones within the tumor or the tumor periphery could be included among the possible sources. Approximately 44% of the TCR clonotypes from tumors also showed up in blood, and some novel exhausted tumor clones were present in pre-treatment blood, which suggests peripheral recruitment.

The immunoSEQ platform was used for deep TCRbeta sequencing. The original methods were these. For further analysis, only productive rearrangements were exported out of the immunoSEQ Analyzer. T cell phenotypes were assigned to bulk TCRbeta clonotypes by matching to single-cell RNA+TCR-seq clones sharing the same TCRbeta sequence. Clone enrichment in tumor was computed as tumor frequency divided by PBMC frequency from bulk TCR sequencing. GLIPH was used to group TCRs into specificity groups, clusters of distinct TCRs likely recognizing common antigens via shared CDR3 motifs. In its TCRdb copy, this immuneACCESS table keeps in-frame sequences only and misses some clones. Where compared with another copy, unresolved V genes explain less than half of these, and the others have no known cause. The DNA gave D and trimming, while V, J and clone size come from that table. This sample lists about 48,000 clones; 65% to 85% were detected once. Approximately 4.1% of the sample is in the top ten clones.

To note about this clone: This receptor's antigen is unknown. No base quality information exists; no much larger clone differs at one position.

The time point tag for this specimen amounts to: before anti-PD-1 therapy. For bulk TCRbeta sequencing, genomic DNA was extracted from tumor biopsies or peripheral blood, and input amounts ranged from about 616 ng to 6,500 ng. Every patient had histologically proven advanced or metastatic basal or squamous cell carcinoma and was a poor candidate for surgical resection. The basal cell carcinoma cohort comprised roughly twelve patients, of whom roughly 8 had bulk tumor TCR sequencing. The sequence was obtained from a human donor with basal cell carcinoma. The sample in question was PBMCs, obtained before anti-PD-1 treatment. Recombination linked TRBV7-9 to TRBJ2-7, with 8 bases matching TRBD2. The nucleotides read TGTGCCAGCAGCTTGGAACGGGGCGGGGGGACCCCCTACGAGCAGTACTTC. Translated, this gives CASSLERGGGTPYEQYF.